This T cell receptor (beta chain) comes out of a study of regulatory T cells in long-lasting Graves disease. Time point given: newly diagnosed GD, antithyroid drugs for less than 3 months. From RNA extracted from PBMCs, the TCR library was made. Germline CDR1 is SQVTM and CDR2 is ANQGSEA. The CDR3 consists of 16 residues. V lost 2 bases, J lost 4 bases, and 7 bases stayed unmatched. Both iRepertoire HTBI primers and Arm-PCR of CDR3 regions were used to build the TCR beta libraries. TCRdb re-called the multiplex PCR reads through MiXCR, storing one row per CDR3 protein. The profile shows about 370,000 distinct CDR3 sequences, less than 20% of them singletons. This clonotype has only a few counts.

This chain links TRBV29-1 with TRBJ2-2; 10 nucleotides align to TRBD1. The specimen was peripheral blood mononuclear cells (PBMCs), collected at new diagnosis, from a patient treated with antithyroid drugs. The TCR comes from a female donor with Graves disease. This CDR3 reads CSVELSGQGGTGELFF. The CDR3, as DNA: TGCAGCGTTGAATTAAGTGGACAGGGGGGCACCGGGGAGCTGTTTTTT.